This TCR beta chain was documented in a study of identical twins. Study observations and caveats: Insertions ran lower in abundant cord blood beta clonotypes, though not in memory repertoires.

TCRdb re-called the 5' RACE reads through MiXCR, storing one row per CDR3 protein. This table has 400,000 to 500,000 distinct CDR3 sequences, roughly an eighth appearing once. As concerns this clonotype: As yet, its antigen is unknown.

This same sample was also taken into another study, of yellow fever vaccine responses in identical twins.

The sequencing sample was made of CD4+ T cells sorted from blood. The TCR originated in a young woman in good health.

The CDR3 protein is CASTLRGRSTDTQYF. DNA of the CDR3: TGTGCCAGCACCCTAAGGGGGCGTAGCACAGATACGCAGTATTTT. The rearrangement links TRBV11-2 to TRBJ2-3, with 7 bases lining up with TRBD1. Losses at the gene ends were 7 bases for V and 0 bases for J; bases not matched to a gene: 7. Germline CDR1 and CDR2: SGHAT and FQNNGV. This CDR3 is 15 amino acids long. Together with reference TRBV11-2 and TRBJ2-3, the CDR3 gives the full variable domain: EAGVAQSPRYKIIEKRQSVAFWCNPISGHATLYWYQQILGQGPKLLIQFQNNGVVDDSQLPKDRFSAERLKGVDSTLKIQPAKLEDSAVYLCASTLRGRSTDTQYFGPGTRLTVL.